This T cell receptor (beta chain) is from a study of blood T cell repertoires in COVID-19. Study information: Specimens from acute and convalescent COVID-19 originated in the United States, Italy and Spain. From T cells, B-cell-depleted T cells, or PBMCs came the material, which was cDNA or gDNA.

Sequencing was performed with immunoSEQ multiplex PCR; in TCRdb, only in-frame clones are kept and a portion is missing. Of roughly 430,000 clones in the sample, roughly 84% were seen once. People in the exposed group encountered a COVID-19 case within 2 weeks before entering the study. Germline CDR1 is MDHEN and CDR2 is SYDVKM. V dropped 6 bases and J dropped 10; count of bases not matched to a gene: 9. The CDR3 consists of 14 residues. Sequences were obtained from PBMCs or T cells enriched from blood (not recorded which). This TCR was recovered from a woman aged 18-29 years who had been exposed to COVID-19. The chain carries TRBV28 and TRBJ1-6; 7 positions agree with TRBD1. The CDR3 nucleotides are TGTGCCAGCAGCATTACAGGGGCGGGATCACCCCTCCACTTT. Its protein is CASSITGAGSPLHF.